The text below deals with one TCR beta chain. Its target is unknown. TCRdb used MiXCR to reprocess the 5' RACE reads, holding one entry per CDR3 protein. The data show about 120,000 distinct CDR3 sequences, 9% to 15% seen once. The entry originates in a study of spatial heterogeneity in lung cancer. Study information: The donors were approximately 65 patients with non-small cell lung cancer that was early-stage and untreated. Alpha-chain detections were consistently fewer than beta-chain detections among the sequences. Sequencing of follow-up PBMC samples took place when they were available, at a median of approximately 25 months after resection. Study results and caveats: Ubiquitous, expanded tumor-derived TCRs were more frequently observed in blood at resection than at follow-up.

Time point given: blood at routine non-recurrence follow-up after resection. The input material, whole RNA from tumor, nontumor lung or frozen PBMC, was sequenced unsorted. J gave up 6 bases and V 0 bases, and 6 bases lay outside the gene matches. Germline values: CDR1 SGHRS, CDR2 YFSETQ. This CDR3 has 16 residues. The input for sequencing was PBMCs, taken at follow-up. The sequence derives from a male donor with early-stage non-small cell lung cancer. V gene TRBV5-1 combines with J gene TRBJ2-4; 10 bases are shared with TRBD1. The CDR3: CASSLEGQGTLNIQYF. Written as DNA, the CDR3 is TGCGCCAGCAGCTTGGAGGGACAGGGGACCCTAAACATTCAGTACTTC.